Following are 8 T cell receptor beta chains from one sample sequenced in a study of cytomegalovirus exposure and HLA in healthy donors. PCR employed 60 Vbeta and 13 Jbeta primers. Profiled with immunoSEQ multiplex PCR; TCRdb holds only in-frame clones, not every one. Among around 62,000 clones listed, 65% to 85% were seen once. The sample comprised PBMCs. The receptors shown here come from a woman aged 25-40 years in good health and CMV-seronegative.

This chain links TRBV19 with TRBJ1-1; D ambiguous. CDR1 is LNHDA, CDR2 SQIVND, per germline (reference sequence). There are 13 residues in the CDR3. Trimming removed 2 bases at V and 2 bases at J, with 6 bases between. The CDR3, as DNA: TGTGCCAGTAGTATAAATCGTAACACTGAAGCTTTCTTT. Translated: CASSINRNTEAFF. The variable domain in full, with the rest retrieved from reference TRBV19 and TRBJ1-1, is DGGITQSPKYLFRKEGQNVTLSCEQNLNHDAMYWYRQDPGQGLRLIYYSQIVNDFQKGDIAEGYSVSREKKESFPLTVTSAQKNPTAFYLCASSINRNTEAFFGQGTRLTVV.

The chain recombines TRBV6-5 with TRBJ2-5, with a weak D call TRBD2 (6 bases). The V end lost 8 bases, the J end lost 6 bases, and 16 bases lay between the germline ends. The CDR3 length is 13 residues. Germline V CDR1 and CDR2: MNHEY, SVGAGI. CDR3 DNA: TGTGCCAGCCGACTAGGTACTAGCCAGACCCAGTACTTC. This encodes CASRLGTSQTQYF.

This clone was observed a few times. The chain recombines TRBV19 with TRBJ2-5, with unresolved D. Trimming left V 7 bases short and J 3 bases short, with 3 bases between. This CDR3 has 10 amino acids. Germline V lookup: CDR1 LNHDA, CDR2 SQIVND (reference sequence). CDR3 sequence reads: CASTKETQYF. CDR3 bases: TGTGCCAGTACAAAAGAGACCCAGTACTTC.

The rearrangement joins TRBV5-1 to TRBJ2-1; no clear D gene. Germline assignment: CDR1 SGHRS and CDR2 YFSETQ. V dropped 4 bases and J dropped 6 bases, with 14 bases sitting between them. This CDR3 contains 14 residues. CDR3 DNA sequence: TGCGCCAGCAGCGACGGTGGGCAGTTCAATGAGCAGTTCTTC. Protein sequence: CASSDGGQFNEQFF.

This chain connects TRBV27 to TRBJ1-2; TRBD1 is a possible D gene (6 bases). In germline, CDR1 is MNHEY, CDR2 SMNVEV (reference sequence). Trimming removed 5 bases from V and 3 bases from J, with 16 bases in between. The CDR3 has 15 residues. This chain's CDR3 is CASSPYGGAYYGYTF. The CDR3, as DNA: TGTGCCAGCAGTCCTTATGGGGGCGCTTACTATGGCTACACCTTC.

The V gene is TRBV7-6, the J gene TRBJ1-2; TRBD1 might be the D (5 bases). CDR1 is SGHVS, CDR2 FNYEAQ, per germline. V lost 3 bases and J 6 bases, leaving 20 bases between the germline ends. CDR3 length equals 16 residues. As DNA, the CDR3 is TGTGCCAGCAGCTTCGGGACTCCCCCGGCAATAGATGGCTACACCTTC. Residues: CASSFGTPPAIDGYTF.

The CDR3 sequence is CASSFAASEQFF. The CDR3 nucleotides read TGTGCCAGTAGTTTTGCGGCAAGTGAGCAGTTCTTC. The chain links TRBV19 to TRBJ2-1; no clear D gene. This CDR3 contains 12 residues. Germline CDR1 LNHDA, CDR2 SQIVND (reference sequence). The ends were cut back, 5 bases at V and 9 bases at J, with 11 bases in the middle.

The CDR3 is CAISESETVKTYGYTF. The CDR3 coding sequence is TGTGCCATCAGTGAGTCGGAGACCGTTAAAACCTATGGCTACACCTTC. The chain couples TRBV10-3 to TRBJ1-2; D unresolved. Germline V gives CDR1 ENHRY, CDR2 SYGVKD. There are 16 residues in the CDR3. Trimming removed 0 bases at V and 4 bases at J, with 15 bases between.